This entry concerns a single T cell receptor (beta chain). No antigen is known for it. Using RNA transcripts, the TCR beta CDR3 regions were amplified. RT-PCR was first run with HTBI primers, then multiplex PCR in a second round. TCRdb redid the calling of the multiplex PCR reads with MiXCR, one entry per CDR3 protein. The table records about 480,000 distinct CDR3 sequences, about 15% of them present only once. The entry originates in a study of Graves' ophthalmopathy and Graves' hyperthyroidism. If patients had other autoimmune diseases, uncontrolled infections, pregnancy or lactation, they were excluded. Study-level findings and limits: Most clonotypes expanded in thyroid above 0.001 frequency were present in blood too.

J was trimmed by 1 base and V by 6 bases; bases with no gene match: 7. The CDR3 runs to 15 residues. CDR1 is LNHDA, CDR2 SQIVND, per germline (reference sequence). This clonotype was sampled from a woman aged 25-40 years with Graves' ophthalmopathy. Input material: blood. This chain joins TRBV19 and TRBJ1-2, with 8 bases lining up with TRBD1. CDR3 DNA sequence: TGTGCCAGTAGCCGAGACAGGGGACTTAACTATGGCTACACCTTC. It yields the protein CASSRDRGLNYGYTF. The full variable domain, completed using reference TRBV19 and TRBJ1-2, is DGGITQSPKYLFRKEGQNVTLSCEQNLNHDAMYWYRQDPGQGLRLIYYSQIVNDFQKGDIAEGYSVSREKKESFPLTVTSAQKNPTAFYLCASSRDRGLNYGYTFGSGTRLTVV.